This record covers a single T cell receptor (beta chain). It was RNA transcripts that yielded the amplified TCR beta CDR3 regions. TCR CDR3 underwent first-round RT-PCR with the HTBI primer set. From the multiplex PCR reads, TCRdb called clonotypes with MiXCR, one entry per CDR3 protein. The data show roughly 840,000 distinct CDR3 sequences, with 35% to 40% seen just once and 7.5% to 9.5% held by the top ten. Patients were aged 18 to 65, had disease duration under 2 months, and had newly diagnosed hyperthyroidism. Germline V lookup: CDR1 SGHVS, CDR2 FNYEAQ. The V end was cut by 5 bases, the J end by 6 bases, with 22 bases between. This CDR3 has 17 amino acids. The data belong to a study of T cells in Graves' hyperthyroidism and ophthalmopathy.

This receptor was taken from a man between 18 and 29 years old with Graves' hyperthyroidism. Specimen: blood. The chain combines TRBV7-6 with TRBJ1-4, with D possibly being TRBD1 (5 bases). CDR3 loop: CASSQDRVGAADEKLFF. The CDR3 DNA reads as TGTGCCAGCAGCCAAGATCGGGTAGGGGCAGCGGATGAAAAACTGTTTTTT.